This passage covers 15 T cell receptor beta chains from one sample sequenced in a study of radiation and T cells in renal cell carcinoma. Data came from immunoSEQ multiplex PCR; TCRdb stores just in-frame clones and leaves some out. Of around 100,000 clones in the sample, around 84% are singletons; the top ten hold around 7.7%. Time point denoted: blood 4 weeks post-SBRT, at nephrectomy. The treatment denotes: 15 Gy SBRT to primary tumor, nephrectomy 4 weeks later. The specimen comprised blood, sampled from a patient whose treatment included radiotherapy and nephrectomy. The origin of the receptors is a man aged 55 to 70 with renal cell carcinoma.

The chain uses TRBV7-2 and TRBJ1-2; weak D call: TRBD1 (5 bases). Germline CDR1 reads SGHTA; CDR2 reads FQGNSA. The CDR3 contains 13 residues. V was shortened by 3 bases and J by 8 bases, with 13 bases between the two germline ends. The CDR3 loop reads CASSLGRQLGYTF. CDR3 sequence (DNA): TGTGCCAGCAGCTTGGGACGGCAACTGGGCTACACCTTC.

The gene calls are TRBV14 and TRBJ2-1, with 8 bases that match TRBD1. J was trimmed by 1 base and V by 3 bases; bases with no gene match: 5. The CDR3 loop spans 16 amino acids. Germline V CDR1 and CDR2: SGHDN, FVKESK. The CDR3 loop is CASSQWTGHSYNEQFF. CDR3 bases: TGTGCCAGCAGCCAGTGGACAGGGCATTCCTACAATGAGCAGTTCTTC.

This sequence joins TRBV7-8 and TRBJ2-7; maybe TRBD2 (5 bases). Germline V gene sequence: CDR1 SGHVS, CDR2 FQNEAQ. V lost 2 bases, J lost 2 bases, and 13 bases lay in between. The CDR3 is 15 residues long. In nucleotides, the CDR3 is TGTGCCAGCAGCTTAAACGCCCCGGAGGCCTACGAGCAGTACTTC. Translated: CASSLNAPEAYEQYF. The complete variable domain, with remaining parts taken from reference TRBV7-8 and TRBJ2-7, reads GAGVSQSPRYKVAKRGQDVALRCDPISGHVSLFWYQQALGQGPEFLTYFQNEAQLDKSGLPSDRFFAERPEGSVSTLKIQRTQQEDSAVYLCASSLNAPEAYEQYFGPGTRLTVT.

CDR3 nucleotide sequence: TGCGCCAGCAGCTTGACTAGCGGGAAAAATGAGCAGTTCTTC. This sequence encodes CASSLTSGKNEQFF. V gene TRBV5-1 combines with J gene TRBJ2-1; 10 bases line up with TRBD2. The ends lost 1 base at V and 7 bases at J; junction bases unmatched: 2. CDR1 is SGHRS, CDR2 YFSETQ, per germline. This CDR3 is built from 14 residues. Drawing the rest from reference TRBV5-1 and TRBJ2-1, the complete variable domain is KAGVTQTPRYLIKTRGQQVTLSCSPISGHRSVSWYQQTPGQGLQFLFEYFSETQRNKGNFPGRFSGRQFSNSRSEMNVSTLELGDSALYLCASSLTSGKNEQFFGPGTRLTVL.

DNA of the CDR3: TGTGCCACCAGCAGAGAGCGGGAGTTGGAGACCCAGTACTTC. Its protein product is CATSRERELETQYF. V gene TRBV15 combines with J gene TRBJ2-5; 7 nucleotides align to TRBD2. Germline V lookup: CDR1 LNHNV, CDR2 YYDKDF (reference sequence). The CDR3 totals 14 residues. Trimming removed 0 bases from V and 5 bases from J; junction bases left unmatched: 3. Full variable domain (missing parts from reference TRBV15 and TRBJ2-5): DAMVIQNPRYQVTQFGKPVTLSCSQTLNHNVMYWYQQKSSQAPKLLFHYYDKDFNNEADTPDNFQSRRPNTSFCFLDIRSPGLGDTAMYLCATSRERELETQYFGPGTRLLVL.

This clone was seen more than once but under ten times. V usage is TRBV6-1 and J usage is TRBJ2-7; TRBD2 might be the D (6 bases). Trimming removed 6 bases from V and 2 bases from J, with 14 bases in between. The germline V gene encodes CDR1 MNHNS and CDR2 SASEGT. The CDR3 covers 14 residues. DNA for the CDR3: TGTGCCAGCAGACCGGGTGCGGGAACCTACGAGCAGTACTTC. Residues: CASRPGAGTYEQYF.

The chain is built from TRBV29-1 and TRBJ2-7, with TRBD1 matching 9 bases. Germline V lookup: CDR1 SQVTM, CDR2 ANQGSEA. J lost 6 bases, V lost 4 bases, and 4 bases had no gene match. This CDR3 contains 12 residues. The CDR3 is CSVGQGDGEQYF. The CDR3 nucleotides read TGCAGCGTTGGACAGGGGGACGGCGAGCAGTACTTC.

The V call is TRBV15, the J call TRBJ2-7; 10 bases align to TRBD2. From germline, CDR1 is LNHNV and CDR2 YYDKDF (reference sequence). Trimming at V came to 3 bases and at J to 3 bases, leaving 5 bases not matched to a gene. CDR3 length equals 15 residues. The CDR3 DNA sequence: TGTGCCACCAGCAGTAGTCTAGCGGGAGTCTACGAGCAGTACTTC. Translated: CATSSSLAGVYEQYF.

The rearrangement joins TRBV11-2 to TRBJ2-7; 11 bases match TRBD2. This CDR3 contains 17 residues. Per germline, CDR1 SGHAT and CDR2 FQNNGV. With 6 bases clipped from V and 2 bases from J, the junction kept 12 bases outside the gene matches. For the CDR3, the DNA is TGTGCCAGCAGTTTTACCGGGACTAGCGGCGCTGCCTACGAGCAGTACTTC. Its protein product is CASSFTGTSGAAYEQYF.

The chain couples TRBV29-1 to TRBJ2-6; 8 positions match TRBD2. Germline CDR1 reads SQVTM; CDR2 reads ANQGSEA. After removal of 5 bases from V and 2 bases from J, the junction contained 11 bases not matched to a gene. CDR3 length: 17 residues. CDR3 sequence: CSVRGAGAAAGANVLTF. The CDR3 DNA reads TGCAGCGTTAGAGGAGCGGGAGCCGCGGCTGGGGCCAACGTCCTGACTTTC.

There are a few counts of this clone. Other DNA sequences in this specimen translate into the identical CDR3. The chain uses TRBV9 and TRBJ1-1; no clear D. V gave up 0 bases and J gave up 3 bases, with 6 bases separating them. The CDR3 runs 13 residues. Germline V lookup: CDR1 SGDLS, CDR2 YYNGEE. This chain's CDR3 is CASSVGGDTEAFF. CDR3 nucleotide sequence: TGTGCCAGCAGCGTAGGCGGGGACACTGAAGCTTTCTTT.

V and J are TRBV11-2 and TRBJ1-4, with no clear D. The CDR3 is 13 residues long. Between the trimmed V and J ends, which lost 1 base and 12 bases, there was a span of 12 bases. Germline V gives CDR1 SGHAT, CDR2 FQNNGV. This CDR3 is CASSLGSRPQLFF. CDR3 nucleotides: TGTGCCAGCAGCTTAGGGAGCAGGCCTCAACTGTTTTTT.

CDR3 in DNA: TGTGCCAGCAGCGTAGTAGCGGGAGCCGGGGAGCTGTTTTTT. The encoded protein is CASSVVAGAGELFF. The chain is built from TRBV9 and TRBJ2-2, with TRBD2 matching 9 bases. Germline V CDR1 and CDR2: SGDLS, YYNGEE. V lost 0 bases, J lost 6 bases, and 0 bases stayed unmatched. The CDR3 extends over 14 amino acids.

This rearrangement joins TRBV5-1 to TRBJ2-3; D not resolved. From germline, CDR1 is SGHRS and CDR2 YFSETQ. The CDR3 consists of 14 residues. The V and J ends lost 0 bases and 6 bases respectively, with 11 bases between them. The CDR3 loop reads CASSLGRSRDTQYF. The DNA for the CDR3 is TGCGCCAGCAGCTTGGGACGGAGTCGGGATACGCAGTATTTT.

The rearrangement joins TRBV11-3 to TRBJ2-3, with D unresolved. V shed 6 bases and J shed 0 bases, with 7 bases lying between them. This CDR3 contains 13 residues. In germline, CDR1 is SGHNT, CDR2 YENEEA. CDR3 amino acids: CASRGSSTDTQYF. In DNA form, the CDR3 reads TGTGCCAGCAGGGGCAGTAGCACAGATACGCAGTATTTT.